This is a list of T cell receptor beta chains from one sample in a study of early T cells in non-severe SARS-CoV-2 infection. TCRdb called the 5' RACE reads again in MiXCR, with one record for every CDR3 protein. The sample carries 53,000 or so distinct CDR3 sequences, roughly 12% recorded once. The input for sequencing was whole blood, taken at baseline. These TCRs come from an adult who was a healthcare worker with PCR-confirmed SARS-CoV-2 infection or an uninfected control (not recorded which). Each CDR3 is given with its conserved first and last residue. D genes are given only for firm matches. Only part of the rows carry a size: once, few, many, or a class if the clone is expanded.

>TRBD2|many|TRBJ2-7|TRBV9
CASSGIEREGRYEQYF
TGTGCCAGCAGCGGCATAGAGCGGGAGGGCCGCTACGAGCAGTACTTC
>TRBD1|many|TRBJ2-5|TRBV5-4
CASSGTGFRETQYF
TGTGCCAGCAGCGGGACAGGTTTTAGGGAGACCCAGTACTTC
>TRBD1|few|TRBJ2-7|TRBV11-2
CASSFTGGGGSHLEQYF
TGTGCCAGCAGCTTCACAGGGGGCGGCGGTAGCCACCTCGAGCAGTACTTC
>TRBD1|.|TRBJ2-4|TRBV20-1
CSAEDRVAKNIQYF
TGCAGTGCTGAGGACAGGGTGGCCAAAAACATTCAGTACTTC
>.|.|TRBJ2-1|TRBV6-5
CASSYTRIRYNEQFF
TGTGCCAGCAGTTACACTAGGATTCGGTACAATGAGCAGTTCTTC
>.|.|TRBJ1-6|TRBV7-2
CASRLAPLRLPLHF
TGTGCCAGCAGATTGGCCCCTCTGAGGTTACCCCTCCACTTT
>TRBD1|many|TRBJ2-1|TRBV20-1
CSARGRGHEQFF
TGCAGTGCGAGGGGGCGAGGACATGAGCAGTTCTTC
>.|few|TRBJ1-1|TRBV13
CASSFRPQTEAFF
TGTGCCAGCAGCTTCCGGCCCCAGACTGAAGCTTTCTTT
>TRBD1|few|TRBJ2-7|TRBV5-8
CASSLDRGHEQYF
TGTGCCAGCAGCCTCGACAGGGGCCACGAGCAGTACTTC
>TRBD2|.|TRBJ2-1|TRBV5-8
CASSNLAGSYNEQFF
TGTGCCAGCAGCAACCTAGCGGGATCCTACAATGAGCAGTTCTTC
>TRBD2|.|TRBJ2-3|TRBV11-2
CASSLGASGRTDTQYF
TGTGCCAGCAGCTTAGGAGCTAGCGGGAGGACGGATACGCAGTATTTT
>.|.|TRBJ1-5|TRBV6-1
CASSDPQTWVQPQHF
TGTGCCAGCAGTGACCCGCAGACCTGGGTTCAGCCCCAGCATTTT
>.|many|TRBJ2-7|TRBV28
CASSSRDSVSYEQYF
TGTGCCAGCAGCTCCCGGGACTCTGTCTCCTACGAGCAGTACTTC
>.|once|TRBJ2-7|TRBV11-2
CASSPHYEQYF
TGTGCCAGCAGCCCACACTACGAGCAGTACTTC
>.|.|TRBJ2-7|TRBV11-2
CASSLDPGDYEQYF
TGTGCCAGCAGCTTAGATCCCGGGGACTACGAGCAGTACTTC
>.|few|TRBJ2-7|TRBV28
CASSPPSQRYEQYF
TGTGCCAGCAGTCCCCCGAGCCAGCGCTACGAGCAGTACTTC
>.|few|TRBJ1-1|TRBV5-1
CASRAGGAPNTEAFF
TGCGCCAGCAGAGCGGGGGGAGCCCCTAACACTGAAGCTTTCTTT
>TRBD2|many|TRBJ2-5|TRBV10-1
CASSDPGAGQETQYF
TGCGCCAGCAGTGACCCGGGAGCGGGGCAAGAGACCCAGTACTTC
>.|few|TRBJ2-2|TRBV25-1
CASKLATGELFF
TGTGCCAGCAAACTAGCTACCGGGGAGCTGTTTTTT
>TRBD2|.|TRBJ2-2|TRBV10-2
CASSRTRGTDTGELFF
TGCGCCAGCAGTAGGACTAGGGGAACGGACACCGGGGAGCTGTTTTTT
>.|many|TRBJ2-3|TRBV7-9
CASRTLPTDTQYF
TGTGCCAGCAGAACACTCCCCACAGATACGCAGTATTTT
>.|many|TRBJ1-2|TRBV12-3/TRBV12-4
CASSLWERGYTF
TGTGCCAGCAGTTTGTGGGAGCGCGGCTACACCTTC